The 10 T cell receptor beta chains listed next were all sequenced from one sample in a study of blood T cell repertoires in COVID-19. Clones were read by immunoSEQ multiplex PCR, and TCRdb kept only the in-frame ones, dropping some. The sample has approximately 100,000 clones, 85% to 95% seen once. Sequencing was done on a sample of peripheral blood. These receptors came from a man aged 50 or older with active COVID-19.

The rearrangement uses TRBV28 and TRBJ2-3, with 8 bases matching TRBD2. V shed 4 bases and J 4 bases; nucleotides not matched to a gene: 7. Germline loops: CDR1 MDHEN, CDR2 SYDVKM. The CDR3 sequence is 15 residues long. CDR3: CASSSAGGEADTQYF. The CDR3, as DNA: TGTGCCAGCAGTTCCGCGGGGGGAGAGGCAGATACGCAGTATTTT. The full variable domain, with the rest looked up from reference TRBV28 and TRBJ2-3, is DVKVTQSSRYLVKRTGEKVFLECVQDMDHENMFWYRQDPGLGLRLIYFSYDVKMKEKGDIPEGYSVSREKKERFSLILESASTNQTSMYLCASSSAGGEADTQYFGPGTRLTVL.

The chain has TRBV5-1 and TRBJ2-5; 10 bases agree with TRBD2. The CDR3 spans 15 residues. V trimming: 5 bases; J trimming: 2 bases; junction bases outside the gene matches: 6. Germline CDR1 reads SGHRS; CDR2 reads YFSETQ. The CDR3 bases are TGCGCCAGCAGACGGGGACTAGCGCTTCAAGAGACCCAGTACTTC. This translates into CASRRGLALQETQYF. Full variable domain (remainder filled in from reference TRBV5-1 and TRBJ2-5): KAGVTQTPRYLIKTRGQQVTLSCSPISGHRSVSWYQQTPGQGLQFLFEYFSETQRNKGNFPGRFSGRQFSNSRSEMNVSTLELGDSALYLCASRRGLALQETQYFGPGTRLLVL.

This sequence joins TRBV14 and TRBJ2-6, with 9 positions matching TRBD1. V lost 3 bases, J lost 2 bases, and 5 bases stayed unmatched. In germline, CDR1 is SGHDN, CDR2 FVKESK. CDR3 size: 17 residues. DNA for the CDR3: TGTGCCAGCAGCCAGGAACAGGGGGCAGCTGGGGCCAACGTCCTGACTTTC. It codes for CASSQEQGAAGANVLTF.

The chain carries TRBV6-6 and TRBJ1-5, with 10 bases that match TRBD1. The junction had 7 bases not matched to a gene; V was cut back by 5 bases and J by 0 bases. Germline CDR1 and CDR2: MNHNY and SVGAGI (reference sequence). This CDR3 spans 17 amino acids. This CDR3 reads CASSRDRGLYSNQPQHF. The CDR3 DNA is TGTGCCAGCAGTCGGGACAGGGGACTTTATAGCAATCAGCCCCAGCATTTT.

The chain uses TRBV7-3 and TRBJ2-3; 12 bases line up with TRBD2. There are 17 residues in the CDR3. The germline V gene encodes CDR1 SGHTA and CDR2 FQGTGA. V shed 2 bases and J 4 bases; nucleotides not matched to a gene: 7. CDR3 nucleotide sequence: TGTGCCAGCAGCTTAGGACTAGCGGGGACGAGGGCAGATACGCAGTATTTT. Residues: CASSLGLAGTRADTQYF.

J is TRBJ2-7 and V is TRBV9; 10 nucleotides align to TRBD1. The CDR3 loop spans 15 amino acids. V shed 0 bases, J shed 4 bases, and the junction held 4 bases outside the gene matches. In germline, CDR1 is SGDLS, CDR2 YYNGEE. The CDR3 sequence is CASSVVGDRGYEQYF. CDR3 bases: TGTGCCAGCAGCGTAGTCGGGGACAGGGGATACGAGCAGTACTTC.

The chain combines TRBV5-6 with TRBJ2-3; 13 bases fit TRBD2. Germline CDR1 and CDR2: SGHDT and YYEEEE. After removal of 0 bases from V and 2 bases from J, the junction contained 6 bases not matched to a gene. CDR3 length: 18 amino acids. The CDR3 sequence is CASSLELAGGPPTDTQYF. The CDR3 DNA follows: TGTGCCAGCAGCTTGGAACTAGCGGGAGGGCCTCCCACAGATACGCAGTATTTT.

This clone was counted once. J is TRBJ1-5 and V is TRBV19, with 8 positions matching TRBD1. V trimming: 10 bases; J trimming: 4 bases; junction bases outside the gene matches: 6. The CDR3 covers 13 residues. Looked up from germline, CDR1 is LNHDA and CDR2 is SQIVND (reference sequence). The chain's CDR3 is CATGQGLNQPQHF. CDR3 bases: TGTGCCACCGGACAGGGACTAAATCAGCCCCAGCATTTT.

The V and J genes are TRBV5-5 and TRBJ2-1, with a tentative D call TRBD2 (5 bases). The CDR3 has 15 residues. V lost 4 bases, J lost 4 bases, and 15 bases lay in between. Germline CDR1 reads SGHKS; CDR2 reads YYEKEE (reference sequence). CDR3 amino acids: CASSTAGGGYNEQFF. The DNA of the CDR3 is TGTGCCAGCAGCACGGCGGGTGGAGGATACAATGAGCAGTTCTTC.

The chain is built from TRBV3-1 (or the pseudogene TRBV3-2) and TRBJ1-1; D is uncertain. The V end lost 2 bases, the J end lost 0 bases, and 7 bases lay between the germline ends. Germline CDR1 is LGHDT and CDR2 is YNNKEL (reference sequence). The CDR3 is 14 residues long. The CDR3 DNA follows: TGTGCCAGCAGCCAAAGCGAGTTGAACACTGAAGCTTTCTTT. Amino acids: CASSQSELNTEAFF.